This TCR beta chain was recovered during a study of T cell repertoires in ileal Crohn's disease. Method: immunoSEQ multiplex PCR; TCRdb's copy keeps in-frame clones and lacks some. The table has 13,000 or so clones, less than 85% seen once. CDR3 size: 15 residues. Germline CDR1 is LNHDA and CDR2 is SQIVND (reference sequence). V was trimmed by 3 bases and J by 2 bases, leaving 10 bases between them. Stated time point: inflamed ileum from the surgical specimen. This chain uses TRBV19 with TRBJ2-2, with D maybe TRBD1 (5 bases). The source is an adult with Crohn's disease. The sample consisted of ileal tissue. CDR3 nucleotide sequence: TGTGCCAGTAGTATTATGACAGACAACACCGGGGAGCTGTTTTTT. This gives the protein CASSIMTDNTGELFF.